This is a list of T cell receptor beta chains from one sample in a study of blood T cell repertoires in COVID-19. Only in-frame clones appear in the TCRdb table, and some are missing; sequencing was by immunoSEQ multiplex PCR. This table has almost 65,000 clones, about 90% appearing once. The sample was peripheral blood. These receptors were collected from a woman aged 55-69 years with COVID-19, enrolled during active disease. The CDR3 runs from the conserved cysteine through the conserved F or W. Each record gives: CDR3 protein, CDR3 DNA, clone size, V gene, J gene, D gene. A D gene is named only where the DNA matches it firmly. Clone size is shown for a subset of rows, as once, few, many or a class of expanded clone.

cdr3_aa: CASSLFSGGDTDTQYF; cdr3_nt: TGTGCCAGCAGCCTATTTAGCGGGGGGGACACAGATACGCAGTATTTT; clone_size: -; v_call: TRBV11-1; j_call: TRBJ2-3; d_call: TRBD2
cdr3_aa: CASSIEAPGLAGYQETQYF; cdr3_nt: TGTGCCAGTAGTATAGAGGCCCCTGGACTAGCGGGGTACCAAGAGACCCAGTACTTC; clone_size: -; v_call: TRBV19; j_call: TRBJ2-5; d_call: TRBD2
cdr3_aa: CASSYQGTYNEQFF; cdr3_nt: TGTGCCAGCAGTTACCAAGGGACTTACAATGAGCAGTTCTTC; clone_size: -; v_call: TRBV6-2/TRBV6-3; j_call: TRBJ2-1; d_call: -
cdr3_aa: CAWRPPDRTHSPLHF; cdr3_nt: TGTGCCTGGAGACCACCGGACAGGACCCACTCACCCCTCCACTTT; clone_size: -; v_call: TRBV30; j_call: TRBJ1-6; d_call: TRBD1
cdr3_aa: CASSLTGNEKLFF; cdr3_nt: TGCGCCAGCAGCTTAACAGGGAATGAAAAACTGTTTTTT; clone_size: -; v_call: TRBV5-1; j_call: TRBJ1-4; d_call: -
cdr3_aa: CASSQAGGGDEKLFF; cdr3_nt: TGCGCCAGCAGCCAAGCGGGTGGGGGGGATGAAAAACTGTTTTTT; clone_size: -; v_call: TRBV4-3; j_call: TRBJ1-4; d_call: -
cdr3_aa: CASRRGAGGPSTDTQYF; cdr3_nt: TGTGCCAGTAGGAGGGGAGCGGGAGGGCCAAGCACAGATACGCAGTATTTT; clone_size: -; v_call: TRBV19; j_call: TRBJ2-3; d_call: TRBD2
cdr3_aa: CASSLPPDYNEQFF; cdr3_nt: TGTGCCAGCAGCTTACCCCCAGACTACAATGAGCAGTTCTTC; clone_size: -; v_call: TRBV7-9; j_call: TRBJ2-1; d_call: -
cdr3_aa: CAWSVRTGIYGYTF; cdr3_nt: TGTGCCTGGAGTGTACGGACAGGGATCTATGGCTACACCTTC; clone_size: -; v_call: TRBV30; j_call: TRBJ1-2; d_call: TRBD1
cdr3_aa: CAIRVTRADTGELFF; cdr3_nt: TGTGCCATCAGGGTAACTAGAGCGGATACCGGGGAGCTGTTTTTT; clone_size: -; v_call: TRBV10-3; j_call: TRBJ2-2; d_call: -
cdr3_aa: CASSLHPGSSYEQYF; cdr3_nt: TGTGCCAGCAGTTTACATCCGGGTTCCAGCTACGAGCAGTACTTC; clone_size: -; v_call: TRBV27; j_call: TRBJ2-7; d_call: -
cdr3_aa: CASSQLNSSGANVLTF; cdr3_nt: TGTGCCAGCAGCCAATTGAATAGTTCTGGGGCCAACGTCCTGACTTTC; clone_size: -; v_call: TRBV16; j_call: TRBJ2-6; d_call: -
cdr3_aa: CAIRTVEGSYEQFF; cdr3_nt: TGTGCCATCCGGACAGTGGAAGGTAGCTATGAGCAGTTCTTC; clone_size: -; v_call: TRBV10-3; j_call: TRBJ2-1; d_call: -
cdr3_aa: CASSFDGFPYEQYF; cdr3_nt: TGTGCCAGCAGTTTTGACGGGTTCCCCTACGAGCAGTACTTC; clone_size: once; v_call: TRBV6-2/TRBV6-3; j_call: TRBJ2-7; d_call: -
cdr3_aa: CASSPATGVVHF; cdr3_nt: TGTGCCAGCAGTCCAGCGACAGGTGTAGTGCACTTT; clone_size: once; v_call: TRBV28; j_call: TRBJ1-6; d_call: -
cdr3_aa: CASRWRGGVGTDTQYF; cdr3_nt: TGTGCCAGTAGGTGGCGCGGGGGCGTAGGCACAGATACGCAGTATTTT; clone_size: -; v_call: TRBV19; j_call: TRBJ2-3; d_call: -
cdr3_aa: CASSYSGAYEQYF; cdr3_nt: TGTGCCAGCAGTTATTCCGGAGCCTACGAGCAGTACTTC; clone_size: -; v_call: TRBV27; j_call: TRBJ2-7; d_call: -
cdr3_aa: CASSLEVAGREQFF; cdr3_nt: TGTGCCAGCAGCTTAGAAGTGGCGGGGCGTGAGCAGTTCTTC; clone_size: -; v_call: TRBV7-2; j_call: TRBJ2-1; d_call: -
cdr3_aa: CASSPPGLADETQYF; cdr3_nt: TGTGCCAGCTCACCACCCGGACTAGCTGATGAGACCCAGTACTTC; clone_size: -; v_call: TRBV18; j_call: TRBJ2-5; d_call: TRBD2
cdr3_aa: CASSTLGGGADTQYF; cdr3_nt: TGTGCCAGCAGTACCCTAGGTGGAGGGGCTGATACGCAGTATTTT; clone_size: -; v_call: TRBV2; j_call: TRBJ2-3; d_call: -
cdr3_aa: CASTLGAGGGTDTQYF; cdr3_nt: TGTGCCAGCACCCTGGGGGCGGGAGGTGGGACAGATACGCAGTATTTT; clone_size: -; v_call: TRBV27; j_call: TRBJ2-3; d_call: TRBD2
cdr3_aa: CASSPTTSREGEQFF; cdr3_nt: TGCGCCAGCAGCCCGACCACCTCACGGGAGGGTGAGCAGTTCTTC; clone_size: -; v_call: TRBV5-1; j_call: TRBJ2-1; d_call: TRBD2
cdr3_aa: CASSLTGGSPPGNQPQHF; cdr3_nt: TGTGCCAGCAGCTTAACAGGGGGCTCCCCTCCTGGCAATCAGCCCCAGCATTTT; clone_size: -; v_call: TRBV5-5; j_call: TRBJ1-5; d_call: TRBD1
cdr3_aa: CASSVSPFYEQYF; cdr3_nt: TGTGCCAGCAGCGTATCCCCCTTCTACGAGCAGTACTTC; clone_size: -; v_call: TRBV9; j_call: TRBJ2-7; d_call: -
cdr3_aa: CASSYSAVAYEQYF; cdr3_nt: TGTGCCAGCAGTTACTCGGCGGTAGCCTACGAGCAGTACTTC; clone_size: -; v_call: TRBV6-5; j_call: TRBJ2-7; d_call: -
cdr3_aa: CASSPGGQGGYNEQFF; cdr3_nt: TGTGCCAGCAGCCCCGGGGGACAGGGGGGATACAATGAGCAGTTCTTC; clone_size: once; v_call: TRBV5-6; j_call: TRBJ2-1; d_call: TRBD1
cdr3_aa: CASSWGGLGYTF; cdr3_nt: TGTGCCAGCAGCTGGGGAGGGCTTGGCTACACCTTC; clone_size: -; v_call: TRBV12-3/TRBV12-4; j_call: TRBJ1-2; d_call: -
cdr3_aa: CASTGGLSYEQYF; cdr3_nt: TGTGCCAGCACTGGGGGACTTTCCTACGAGCAGTACTTC; clone_size: -; v_call: TRBV27; j_call: TRBJ2-7; d_call: -
cdr3_aa: CASRTSAKNIQYF; cdr3_nt: TGTGCCAGCAGAACTAGCGCCAAAAACATTCAGTACTTC; clone_size: -; v_call: TRBV28; j_call: TRBJ2-4; d_call: -
cdr3_aa: CASSIFGTGSTDTQYF; cdr3_nt: TGCGCCAGCAGTATATTCGGGACAGGCTCCACAGATACGCAGTATTTT; clone_size: -; v_call: TRBV4-3; j_call: TRBJ2-3; d_call: TRBD1
cdr3_aa: CASSSSGTVQETQYF; cdr3_nt: TGTGCCAGCAGTTCGTCCGGGACAGTCCAAGAGACCCAGTACTTC; clone_size: -; v_call: TRBV28; j_call: TRBJ2-5; d_call: TRBD1
cdr3_aa: CASSLQAGGAYEQYF; cdr3_nt: TGTGCCAGCAGCTTACAAGCAGGGGGAGCCTACGAGCAGTACTTC; clone_size: -; v_call: TRBV7-2; j_call: TRBJ2-7; d_call: TRBD1
cdr3_aa: CASSWGQQGFADTQYF; cdr3_nt: TGTGCCAGCAGTTGGGGACAACAGGGTTTCGCAGATACGCAGTATTTT; clone_size: -; v_call: TRBV6-6; j_call: TRBJ2-3; d_call: -
cdr3_aa: CASSLELPSYNEQFF; cdr3_nt: TGTGCCAGCAGCTTGGAACTCCCGTCCTACAATGAGCAGTTCTTC; clone_size: -; v_call: TRBV5-5; j_call: TRBJ2-1; d_call: -
cdr3_aa: CATSRDKGTGNQPQHF; cdr3_nt: TGTGCCACCAGCAGAGATAAGGGGACAGGGAATCAGCCCCAGCATTTT; clone_size: -; v_call: TRBV15; j_call: TRBJ1-5; d_call: TRBD1
cdr3_aa: CASSQEPGVAEKLFF; cdr3_nt: TGCGCCAGCAGCCAAGAGCCAGGGGTTGCGGAAAAACTGTTTTTT; clone_size: -; v_call: TRBV4-3; j_call: TRBJ1-4; d_call: -
cdr3_aa: CASSVGAQEAFF; cdr3_nt: TGTGCCAGCTCCGTGGGGGCACAGGAAGCTTTCTTT; clone_size: -; v_call: TRBV18; j_call: TRBJ1-1; d_call: -
cdr3_aa: CASSYRHEWRLEYYEQYF; cdr3_nt: TGTGCCAGCAGCTATCGTCACGAGTGGAGGCTCGAGTACTACGAGCAGTACTTC; clone_size: -; v_call: TRBV7-2; j_call: TRBJ2-7; d_call: -
cdr3_aa: CASSSDRGSEKLFF; cdr3_nt: TGTGCCAGCAGCTCGGACAGGGGGAGTGAAAAACTGTTTTTT; clone_size: -; v_call: TRBV2; j_call: TRBJ1-4; d_call: TRBD1
cdr3_aa: CASSQVVGGLSTDTQYF; cdr3_nt: TGTGCCAGCAGCCAAGTGGTCGGCGGGCTTAGCACAGATACGCAGTATTTT; clone_size: once; v_call: TRBV3-1/TRBV3-2; j_call: TRBJ2-3; d_call: -
cdr3_aa: CASSLTGGGPEAFF; cdr3_nt: TGTGCCAGCAGCTTGACCGGGGGGGGTCCTGAAGCTTTCTTT; clone_size: once; v_call: TRBV7-8; j_call: TRBJ1-1; d_call: -